Sequencing of this TCR beta chain was carried out in a study of T cells expressing NK-cell markers. Study-wide findings and caveats: These clonotypes additionally ranked first within the CD3+CD56-NKG2C+ fraction of several donors.

Per the germline V gene, CDR1 is SGHTA and CDR2 is FQGNSA. CDR3 length: 14 amino acids. From the 5' RACE reads, TCRdb lists one entry per CDR3 protein and no DNA. This table lists some 340,000 distinct CDR3 sequences. About this clonotype: Antigen unknown.

This chain uses TRBV7-2 with TRBJ1-5; the D gene TCRdb calls, TRBD1, cannot be checked with no DNA. The TCR sequence derives from a man between 18 and 69 years old in good health. Sequencing input: blood T cells: a sorted CD56 or NKG2C T cell subset, CD4+ or CD8+ T cells, or bulk PBMC T cells (not recorded which). The CDR3 protein is CASSRDTNNQPQHF.